Sequencing of this TCR beta chain was carried out in a study of T cells after yellow fever vaccination. Conversion of TCR transcripts into cDNA relied on 5'RACE template switching, which added a universal primer site and UMIs. TCRdb used MiXCR to reprocess the 5' RACE reads, holding one entry per CDR3 protein. This table has a few hundred thousand distinct CDR3 sequences, under 14% appearing once. The germline V gene encodes CDR1 SGHTA and CDR2 FQGNSA. Trimming pared 1 base from V and 6 bases from J, leaving 12 bases between. This CDR3 contains 14 residues. The rearrangement joins TRBV7-2 to TRBJ1-1; no reliable D call. The clonotype comes from a young man who received the YFV17D yellow fever vaccine. The input for sequencing was PBMCs, taken on the day of the first yellow fever vaccination. The CDR3 nucleotides are TGTGCCAGCAGCTTAGGGTCTTTGGGGTCTGAAGCTTTCTTT. It yields the protein CASSLGSLGSEAFF.